Below, 5 T cell receptor beta chains from the same sample are listed, as sequenced in a study of CD8 T cells in Susac syndrome. RNA in amounts of roughly 0.5 to 1 ug was reverse transcribed with random hexamers. TCRdb re-called the immunoSEQ multiplex PCR reads through MiXCR, storing one row per CDR3 protein. The sample contains 50,000 or so distinct CDR3 sequences, roughly 93% of which appear only once. The specimen was CD8+ T cells from PBMCs. Receptor source: a human donor in good health.

The chain carries TRBV11-2 and TRBJ2-5; TRBD2 aligns across 8 bases. V was clipped by 1 base and J by 4 bases; unmatched bases: 5. The CDR3 runs 15 residues. Germline CDR1 is SGHAT and CDR2 is FQNNGV. CDR3 protein: CASSLVGGVVETQYF. The CDR3 DNA is TGTGCCAGCAGCTTAGTCGGGGGGGTAGTAGAGACCCAGTACTTC.

V and J are TRBV6-1 and TRBJ2-5, with 7 positions matching TRBD1. Germline V gene lookup returns CDR1 MNHNS and CDR2 SASEGT. The CDR3 loop spans 13 amino acids. J gave up 1 base and V 6 bases, and 2 bases lay outside the gene matches. This chain's CDR3 is CASRGDSQETQYF. CDR3 coding DNA: TGTGCCAGCAGAGGGGACAGCCAAGAGACCCAGTACTTC.

The J gene is TRBJ2-7, the V gene TRBV4-1; TRBD1 agrees at 7 bases. Germline loops: CDR1 MGHRA, CDR2 YSYEKL. The J segment lost 7 bases and the V segment lost 0 bases, leaving 12 bases of the junction unmatched. The length of the CDR3 is 16 residues. This CDR3 is CASSQEGTALYWEQYF. In DNA form, the CDR3 reads TGCGCCAGCAGCCAAGAGGGGACAGCTCTTTATTGGGAGCAGTACTTC.

The chain recombines TRBV29-1 with TRBJ2-7; D call uncertain. This CDR3 is 12 amino acids long. The ends were cut back, 0 bases at V and 3 bases at J, with 6 bases in the middle. Germline CDR1 SQVTM, CDR2 ANQGSEA. For the CDR3, the DNA is TGCAGCGTTGAAGAGGGAAACTACGAGCAGTACTTC. It codes for CSVEEGNYEQYF.

This chain joins TRBV7-6 and TRBJ2-7; 11 bases fit TRBD1. Germline V gene sequence: CDR1 SGHVS, CDR2 FNYEAQ. The CDR3 runs to 15 residues. The V segment lost 5 bases and the J segment 2 bases; nucleotides outside the gene matches: 5. This chain's CDR3 is CASSLGTGGTYEQYF. Here the CDR3 DNA reads TGTGCCAGCAGCCTTGGGACAGGGGGAACCTACGAGCAGTACTTC.